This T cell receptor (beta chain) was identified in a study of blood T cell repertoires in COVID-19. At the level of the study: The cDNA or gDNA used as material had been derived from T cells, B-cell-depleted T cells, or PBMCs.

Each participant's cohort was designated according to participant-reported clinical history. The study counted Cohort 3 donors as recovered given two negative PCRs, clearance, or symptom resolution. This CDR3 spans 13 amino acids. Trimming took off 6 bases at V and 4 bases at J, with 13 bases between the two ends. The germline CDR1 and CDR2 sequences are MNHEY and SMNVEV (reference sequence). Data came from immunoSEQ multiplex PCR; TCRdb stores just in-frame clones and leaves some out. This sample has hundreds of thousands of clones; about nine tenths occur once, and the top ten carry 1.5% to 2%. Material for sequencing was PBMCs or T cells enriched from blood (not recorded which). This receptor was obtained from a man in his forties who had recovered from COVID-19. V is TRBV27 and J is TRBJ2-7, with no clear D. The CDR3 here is CASSPGGPYEQYF. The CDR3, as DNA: TGTGCCAGCAGCCCCGGCGGCCCATACGAGCAGTACTTC.